These 13 T cell receptor beta chains were all obtained from the same sample, sequenced in a study of persistence of HIV-infected CD4 T cells. For these TCRs, the target antigens are not known. The stimulus was lysate of CMV-infected fibroblasts, roughly 10 ug/mL. CD40L/CD69 double-negative CD45RO-high memory CD4+ T cells were collected. Sequencing used immunoSEQ version 4 in survey mode. Sequenced by immunoSEQ multiplex PCR; TCRdb stores in-frame clones only, minus some. The data contain some 30,000 clones, around 80% of them singletons. Specimen: CD4+ T cells sorted from PBMCs after approximately 19-hour stimulation, collected from a patient who received antiretroviral therapy. These receptors were obtained from an adult woman with HIV who was CMV-seropositive.

The chain is built from TRBV6-5 and TRBJ2-7; D gene unclear. The germline CDR1 and CDR2 sequences are MNHEY and SVGAGI. The CDR3 is 11 residues long. Deletions cut 7 bases from V and 3 bases from J, with 7 bases between. The CDR3 is CASTRNYEQYF. The CDR3 DNA follows: TGTGCCAGCACCCGAAACTACGAGCAGTACTTC.

Only one count was recorded for this clone. The chain employs TRBV7-2 and TRBJ2-3, with a possible D match to TRBD2 (6 bases). V was clipped by 2 bases and J by 4 bases, with 10 bases between them. The length of the CDR3 is 14 residues. Germline assignment: CDR1 SGHTA and CDR2 FQGNSA. As DNA, the CDR3 is TGTGCCAGCAGCTTACGGCGGGGAGCAGATACGCAGTATTTT. Protein product: CASSLRRGADTQYF.

This clone was seen more than once but under ten times. The chain carries TRBV15 and TRBJ1-5; D gene ambiguous. Trimming pared 0 bases from V and 4 bases from J, leaving 10 bases between. Germline lookup yields CDR1 LNHNV and CDR2 YYDKDF (reference sequence). The CDR3 length is 15 residues. CDR3: CATSRDVQVNQPQHF. CDR3 bases: TGTGCCACCAGCAGAGATGTTCAGGTTAATCAGCCCCAGCATTTT.

The rearrangement links TRBV3-1 (or the pseudogene TRBV3-2) to TRBJ1-5, with D hard to call. This CDR3 region has 13 residues. CDR1 is LGHDT, CDR2 YNNKEL, per germline (reference sequence). The V and J ends lost 2 bases and 0 bases respectively, with 2 bases between them. The CDR3 sequence: CASSQNSNQPQHF. The CDR3 DNA reads as TGTGCCAGCAGCCAAAATAGCAATCAGCCCCAGCATTTT.

The chain combines TRBV7-3 with TRBJ1-2, with TRBD1 matching 7 bases. The CDR3 is 14 amino acids. The V segment lost 5 bases and the J segment 7 bases; nucleotides outside the gene matches: 10. The germline CDR1 and CDR2 sequences are SGHTA and FQGTGA. The chain's CDR3 is CASSRDSARGGYTF. The CDR3 nucleotides read TGTGCCAGCAGCCGGGACAGCGCCCGGGGTGGCTACACCTTC.

The CDR3 DNA is TGTGCCAGCAGTTTATCGATGAGGGAGGGCTACACCTTC. As protein: CASSLSMREGYTF. This rearrangement joins TRBV27 to TRBJ1-2, with D hard to call. The V gene lost 0 bases and the J gene lost 8 bases, with 10 bases spanning the gap. In germline, CDR1 is MNHEY, CDR2 SMNVEV (reference sequence). This CDR3 comprises 13 residues.

V gene TRBV10-3 combines with J gene TRBJ2-2, with D tentatively TRBD1 (5 bases). Germline V lookup: CDR1 ENHRY, CDR2 SYGVKD. The CDR3 totals 14 residues. The V end was cut by 6 bases, the J end by 3 bases, with 11 bases between. The CDR3 is CAISKDRYTGELFF. The CDR3 nucleotides read TGTGCCATCAGCAAAGACAGATACACCGGGGAGCTGTTTTTT.

A remark on this clone: At one boundary the junction diverges from the germline segment, which might be a read error. V and J are TRBV5-1 and TRBJ2-3, with a possible D match to TRBD1 (5 bases). This CDR3 contains 15 residues. The V gene's germline CDR1 is SGHRS and CDR2 YFSETQ. DNA of the CDR3: TGCGCCAGCACCTTGGTTGGACACGGCACAGATACGCAGTATTTT. Translation gives CASTLVGHGTDTQYF.

This clone was counted only a few times. As DNA, the CDR3 is TGTGCCAGCAGTTTCCGGGGCACCAATCAGCCCCAGCATTTT. Residues: CASSFRGTNQPQHF. V is TRBV27 and J is TRBJ1-5, with D tentatively TRBD1 (5 bases). The V gene lost 3 bases and the J gene lost 3 bases, with 9 bases spanning the gap. Germline CDR1 reads MNHEY; CDR2 reads SMNVEV (reference sequence). The CDR3 runs 14 residues.

J is TRBJ2-3 and V is TRBV18; no firm D call. Germline loops: CDR1 KGHSH, CDR2 LQKENI. There are 12 residues in the CDR3. Trimming removed 4 bases from V and 1 base from J, with 3 bases in between. The CDR3 DNA reads as TGTGCCAGCTCACTCCGCACAGATACGCAGTATTTT. This codes for CASSLRTDTQYF.

The chain has TRBV24-1 and TRBJ1-2; 9 nucleotides agree with TRBD1. This CDR3 is built from 16 residues. J was trimmed by 6 bases and V by 3 bases; bases with no gene match: 10. Per the germline V gene, CDR1 is KGHDR and CDR2 is SFDVKD. DNA for the CDR3: TGTGCCACCAGTGATCCCAGCTGGACAGGGGTACATGGCTACACCTTC. This translates into CATSDPSWTGVHGYTF.

This sequence joins TRBV6-5 and TRBJ1-1; TRBD1 might be the D (5 bases). Germline V gene sequence: CDR1 MNHEY, CDR2 SVGAGI. The CDR3 has 13 amino acids. The V and J ends lost 7 bases and 4 bases respectively, with 13 bases between them. The CDR3 DNA reads as TGTGCCAGCACCTTCTCAGGGAGCACTGAAGCTTTCTTT. Translating it yields CASTFSGSTEAFF.

V and J are TRBV9 and TRBJ1-1; D is perhaps TRBD1 (6 bases). V was trimmed by 4 bases and J by 1 base, leaving 14 bases between them. Germline CDR1 and CDR2: SGDLS and YYNGEE. The CDR3 has 15 amino acids. In nucleotides, the CDR3 is TGTGCCAGCAGCCTCTTTGCGACAGGGAACACTGAAGCTTTCTTT. Residues: CASSLFATGNTEAFF.